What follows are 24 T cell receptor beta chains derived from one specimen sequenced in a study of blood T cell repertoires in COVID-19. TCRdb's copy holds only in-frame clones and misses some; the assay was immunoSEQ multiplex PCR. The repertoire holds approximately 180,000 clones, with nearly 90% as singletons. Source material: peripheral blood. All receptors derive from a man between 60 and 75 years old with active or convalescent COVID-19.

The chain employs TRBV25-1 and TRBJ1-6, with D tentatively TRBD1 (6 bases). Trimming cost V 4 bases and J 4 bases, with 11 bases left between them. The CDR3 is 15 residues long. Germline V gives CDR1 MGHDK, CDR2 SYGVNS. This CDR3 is CASSGLTGYNSPLHF. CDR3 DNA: TGTGCCAGCAGTGGACTGACAGGATATAATTCACCCCTCCACTTT.

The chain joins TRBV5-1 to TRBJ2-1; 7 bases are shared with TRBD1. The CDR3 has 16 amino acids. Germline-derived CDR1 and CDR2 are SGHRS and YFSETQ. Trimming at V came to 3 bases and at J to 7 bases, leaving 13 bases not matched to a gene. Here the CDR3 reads CASSWIDRAILNEQFF. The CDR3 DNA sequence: TGCGCCAGCAGCTGGATTGACAGGGCGATCTTGAATGAGCAGTTCTTC.

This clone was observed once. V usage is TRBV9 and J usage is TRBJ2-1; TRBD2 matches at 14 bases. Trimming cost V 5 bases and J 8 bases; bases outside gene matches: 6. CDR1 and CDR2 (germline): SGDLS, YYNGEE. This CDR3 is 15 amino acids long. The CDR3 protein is CASSEGLAGVYEQFF. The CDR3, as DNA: TGTGCCAGCAGTGAGGGACTAGCGGGGGTCTATGAGCAGTTCTTC.

The chain's CDR3 is CSVRGTGDTGELFF. The CDR3 nucleotides read TGCAGCGTGCGCGGGACAGGGGACACCGGGGAGCTGTTTTTT. V and J are TRBV29-1 and TRBJ2-2, with 10 bases fitting TRBD1. Germline CDR1 reads SQVTM; CDR2 reads ANQGSEA. J lost 3 bases, V lost 6 bases, and 4 bases had no gene match. The CDR3 covers 14 residues.

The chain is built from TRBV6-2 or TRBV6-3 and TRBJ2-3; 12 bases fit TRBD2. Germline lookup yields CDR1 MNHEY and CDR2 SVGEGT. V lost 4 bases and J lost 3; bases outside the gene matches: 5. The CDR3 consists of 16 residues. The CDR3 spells CASSFILAGGTDTQYF. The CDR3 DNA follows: TGTGCCAGCAGTTTTATACTAGCGGGGGGAACAGATACGCAGTATTTT.

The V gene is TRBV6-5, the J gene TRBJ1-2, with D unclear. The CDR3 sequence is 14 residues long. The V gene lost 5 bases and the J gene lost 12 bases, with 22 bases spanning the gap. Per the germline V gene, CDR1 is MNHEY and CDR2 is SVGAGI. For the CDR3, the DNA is TGTGCCAGCAGTCTATCATGGGAGGCCGCTGGTAACACCTTC. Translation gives CASSLSWEAAGNTF.

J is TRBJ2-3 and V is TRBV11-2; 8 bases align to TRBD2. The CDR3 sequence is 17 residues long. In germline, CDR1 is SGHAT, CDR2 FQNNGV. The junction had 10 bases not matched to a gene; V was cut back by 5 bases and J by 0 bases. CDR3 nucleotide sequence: TGTGCCAGCAGCATTAGACTAGCGACTTTTAGCACAGATACGCAGTATTTT. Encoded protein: CASSIRLATFSTDTQYF.

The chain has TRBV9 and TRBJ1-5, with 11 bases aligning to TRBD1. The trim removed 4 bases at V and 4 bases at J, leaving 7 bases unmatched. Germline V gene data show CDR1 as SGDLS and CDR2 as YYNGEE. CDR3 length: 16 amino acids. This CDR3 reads CASSTRRDRGNQPQHF. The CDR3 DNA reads TGTGCCAGCAGCACACGGCGGGACAGGGGGAATCAGCCCCAGCATTTT.

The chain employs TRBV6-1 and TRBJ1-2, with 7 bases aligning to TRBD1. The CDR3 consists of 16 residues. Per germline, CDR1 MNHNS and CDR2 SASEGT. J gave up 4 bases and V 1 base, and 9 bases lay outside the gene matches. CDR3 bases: TGTGCCAGCAGTGAAGGGAGGACAGGCATGATCTATGGCTACACCTTC. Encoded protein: CASSEGRTGMIYGYTF.

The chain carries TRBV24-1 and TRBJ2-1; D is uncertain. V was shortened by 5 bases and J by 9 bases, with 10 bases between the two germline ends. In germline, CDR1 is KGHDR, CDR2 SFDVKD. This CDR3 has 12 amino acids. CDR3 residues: CATSVVGPEQFF. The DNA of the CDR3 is TGTGCCACCAGTGTCGTGGGCCCTGAGCAGTTCTTC.

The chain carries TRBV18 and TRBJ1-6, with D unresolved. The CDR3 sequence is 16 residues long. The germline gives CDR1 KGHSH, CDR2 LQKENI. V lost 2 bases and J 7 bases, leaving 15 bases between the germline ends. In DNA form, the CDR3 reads TGTGCCAGCTCACCAACGGGGTACCTTAGGAATTCACCCCTCCACTTT. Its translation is CASSPTGYLRNSPLHF.

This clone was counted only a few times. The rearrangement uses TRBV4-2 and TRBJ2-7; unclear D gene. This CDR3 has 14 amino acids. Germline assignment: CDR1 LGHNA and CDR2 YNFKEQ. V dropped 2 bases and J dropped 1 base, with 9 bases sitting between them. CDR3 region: CASSQSMASYEQYF. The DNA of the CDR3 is TGTGCCAGCAGCCAAAGTATGGCTTCCTACGAGCAGTACTTC.

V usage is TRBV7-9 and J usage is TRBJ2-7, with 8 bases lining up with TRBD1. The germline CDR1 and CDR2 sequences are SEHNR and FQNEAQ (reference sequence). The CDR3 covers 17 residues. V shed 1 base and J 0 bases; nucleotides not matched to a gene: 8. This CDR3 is CASSLGFRTGSSYEQYF. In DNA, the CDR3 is TGTGCCAGCAGCTTAGGGTTCCGGACAGGGAGCTCCTACGAGCAGTACTTC.

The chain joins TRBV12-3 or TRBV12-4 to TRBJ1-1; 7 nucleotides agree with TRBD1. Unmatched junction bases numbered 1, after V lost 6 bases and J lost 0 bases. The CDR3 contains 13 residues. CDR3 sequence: CASRGTVNTEAFF. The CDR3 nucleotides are TGTGCCAGCAGGGGGACAGTGAACACTGAAGCTTTCTTT.

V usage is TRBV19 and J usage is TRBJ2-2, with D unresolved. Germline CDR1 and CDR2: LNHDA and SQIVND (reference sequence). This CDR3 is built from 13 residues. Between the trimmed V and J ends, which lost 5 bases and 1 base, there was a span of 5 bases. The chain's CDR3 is CASSSVNTGELFF. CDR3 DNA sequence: TGTGCCAGTAGTTCGGTGAACACCGGGGAGCTGTTTTTT.

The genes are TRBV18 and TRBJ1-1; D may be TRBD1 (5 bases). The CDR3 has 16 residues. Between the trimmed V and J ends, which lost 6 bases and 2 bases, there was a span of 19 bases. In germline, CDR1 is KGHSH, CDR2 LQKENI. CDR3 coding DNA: TGTGCCAGCTCCATGACAGCGGGGAATTTTAACACTGAAGCTTTCTTT. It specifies CASSMTAGNFNTEAFF.

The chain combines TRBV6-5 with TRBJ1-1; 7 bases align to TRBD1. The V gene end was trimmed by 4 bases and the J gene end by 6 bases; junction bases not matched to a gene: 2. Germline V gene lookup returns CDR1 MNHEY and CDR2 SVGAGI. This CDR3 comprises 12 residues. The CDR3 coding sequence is TGTGCCAGCAGTTCGCAGGGGGCTGAAGCTTTCTTT. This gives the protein CASSSQGAEAFF.

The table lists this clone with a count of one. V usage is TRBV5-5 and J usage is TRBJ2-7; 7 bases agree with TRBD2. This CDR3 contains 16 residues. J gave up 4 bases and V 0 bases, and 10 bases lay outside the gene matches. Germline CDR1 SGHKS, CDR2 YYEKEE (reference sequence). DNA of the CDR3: TGTGCCAGCAGCTTGGACCCGGCTAGCGGAGAGTACGAGCAGTACTTC. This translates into CASSLDPASGEYEQYF.

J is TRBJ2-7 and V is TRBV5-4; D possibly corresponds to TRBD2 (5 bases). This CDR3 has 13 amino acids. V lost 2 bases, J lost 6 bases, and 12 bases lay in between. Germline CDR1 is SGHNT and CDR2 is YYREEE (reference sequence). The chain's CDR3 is CASSLGIALEQYF. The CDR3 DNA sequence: TGTGCCAGCAGCTTAGGTATAGCGCTCGAGCAGTACTTC.

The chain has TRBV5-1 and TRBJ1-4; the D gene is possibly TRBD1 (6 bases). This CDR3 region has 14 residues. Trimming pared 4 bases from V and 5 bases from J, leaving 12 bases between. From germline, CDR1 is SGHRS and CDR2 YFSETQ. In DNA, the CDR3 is TGCGCCAGCAGCGTTGGACAGCCGAATGAAAAACTGTTTTTT. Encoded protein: CASSVGQPNEKLFF. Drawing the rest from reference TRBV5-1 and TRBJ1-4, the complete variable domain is KAGVTQTPRYLIKTRGQQVTLSCSPISGHRSVSWYQQTPGQGLQFLFEYFSETQRNKGNFPGRFSGRQFSNSRSEMNVSTLELGDSALYLCASSVGQPNEKLFFGSGTQLSVL.

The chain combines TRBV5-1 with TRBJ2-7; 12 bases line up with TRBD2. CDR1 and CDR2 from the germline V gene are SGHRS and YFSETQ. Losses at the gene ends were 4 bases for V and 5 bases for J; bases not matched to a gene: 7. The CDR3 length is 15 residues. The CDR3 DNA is TGCGCCAGCAGCAACGGACTAGCGGGGATCCACGAGCAGTACTTC. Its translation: CASSNGLAGIHEQYF.

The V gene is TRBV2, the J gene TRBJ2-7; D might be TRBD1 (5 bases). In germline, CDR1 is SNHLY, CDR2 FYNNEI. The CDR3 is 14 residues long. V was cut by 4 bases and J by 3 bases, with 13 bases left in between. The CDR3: CASSVQNRHYEQYF. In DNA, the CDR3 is TGTGCCAGCAGTGTACAGAACAGGCACTACGAGCAGTACTTC.

The CDR3 region is CASSLAQGIGDTQYF. The DNA of the CDR3 is TGCGCCAGCAGCTTGGCACAGGGGATAGGAGATACGCAGTATTTT. The rearrangement joins TRBV5-1 to TRBJ2-3; 7 bases align to TRBD1. Per germline, CDR1 SGHRS and CDR2 YFSETQ. V shed 0 bases and J 5 bases; nucleotides not matched to a gene: 6. The CDR3 is 15 residues long.

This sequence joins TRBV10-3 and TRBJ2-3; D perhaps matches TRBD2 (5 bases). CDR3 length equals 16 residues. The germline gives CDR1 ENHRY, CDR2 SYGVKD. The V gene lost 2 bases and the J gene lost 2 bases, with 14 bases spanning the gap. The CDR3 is CAISEALASLTDTQYF. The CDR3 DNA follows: TGTGCCATCAGTGAGGCCCTAGCATCCCTCACAGATACGCAGTATTTT.